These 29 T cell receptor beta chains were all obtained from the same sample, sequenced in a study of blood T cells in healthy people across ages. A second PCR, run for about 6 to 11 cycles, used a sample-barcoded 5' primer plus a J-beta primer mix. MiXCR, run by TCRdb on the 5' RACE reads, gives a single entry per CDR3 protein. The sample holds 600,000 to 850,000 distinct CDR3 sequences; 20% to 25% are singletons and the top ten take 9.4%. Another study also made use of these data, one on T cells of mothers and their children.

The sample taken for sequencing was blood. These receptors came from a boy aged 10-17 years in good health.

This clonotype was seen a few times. The CDR3 is CASSSSGLANNEQFF. As DNA, the CDR3 is TGTGCCAGCAGTTCCTCAGGACTAGCGAACAATGAGCAGTTCTTC. The chain uses TRBV7-9 and TRBJ2-1, with TRBD2 matching 9 bases. Germline lookup yields CDR1 SEHNR and CDR2 FQNEAQ (reference sequence). V was clipped by 6 bases and J by 5 bases; unmatched bases: 8. This CDR3 is 15 amino acids long.

CDR3 DNA sequence: TGTGCCAGCTCACCTGACTTGACAAATGAGCAGTTCTTC. Translating it yields CASSPDLTNEQFF. The genes are TRBV18 and TRBJ2-7; D gene uncertain. The end of the DNA aligns better with TRBJ2-1, so the J call may be wrong. This CDR3 is built from 13 residues. Looked up from germline, CDR1 is KGHSH and CDR2 is LQKENI.

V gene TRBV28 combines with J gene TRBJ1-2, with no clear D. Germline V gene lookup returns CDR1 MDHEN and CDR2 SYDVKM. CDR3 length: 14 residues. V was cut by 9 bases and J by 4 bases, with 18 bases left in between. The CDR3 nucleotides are TGTGCCAGTGGGAGAAAAGGGCCCCTCTATGGCTACACCTTC. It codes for CASGRKGPLYGYTF.

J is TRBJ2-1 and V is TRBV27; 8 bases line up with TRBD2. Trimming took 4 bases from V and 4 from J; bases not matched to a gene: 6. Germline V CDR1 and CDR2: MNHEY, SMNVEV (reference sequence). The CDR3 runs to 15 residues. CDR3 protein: CASSSGRAIYNEQFF. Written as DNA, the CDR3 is TGTGCCAGCAGTTCCGGGAGGGCCATATACAATGAGCAGTTCTTC.

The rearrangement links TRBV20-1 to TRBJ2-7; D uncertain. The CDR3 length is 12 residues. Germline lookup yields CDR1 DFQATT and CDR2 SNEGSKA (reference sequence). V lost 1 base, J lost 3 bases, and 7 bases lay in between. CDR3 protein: CSARGAGYEQYF. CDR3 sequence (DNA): TGCAGTGCTAGAGGTGCAGGCTACGAGCAGTACTTC.

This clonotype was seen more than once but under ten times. The CDR3 nucleotides are TGCAGCGTTGAGTCGAACACGCAGTATTTT. Translated: CSVESNTQYF. This sequence joins TRBV29-1 and TRBJ2-3; D ambiguous. The CDR3 covers 10 residues. V lost 3 bases and J 9 bases, leaving 7 bases between the germline ends. Germline V lookup: CDR1 SQVTM, CDR2 ANQGSEA.

The CDR3 here is CASSDPGQNTEAFF. The CDR3 DNA reads TGCGCCAGCAGCGATCCGGGACAGAACACTGAAGCTTTCTTT. V gene TRBV5-1 combines with J gene TRBJ1-1, with D tentatively TRBD1 (6 bases). This CDR3 is 14 amino acids long. Between the trimmed V and J ends, which lost 4 bases and 1 base, there was a span of 11 bases. Looked up from germline, CDR1 is SGHRS and CDR2 is YFSETQ.

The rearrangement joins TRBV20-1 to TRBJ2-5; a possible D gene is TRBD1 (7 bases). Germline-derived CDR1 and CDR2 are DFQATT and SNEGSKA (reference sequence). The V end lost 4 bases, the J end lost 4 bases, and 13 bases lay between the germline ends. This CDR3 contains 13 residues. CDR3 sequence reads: CSATGGTGETQYF. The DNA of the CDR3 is TGCAGTGCTACAGGGGGGACCGGAGAGACCCAGTACTTC.

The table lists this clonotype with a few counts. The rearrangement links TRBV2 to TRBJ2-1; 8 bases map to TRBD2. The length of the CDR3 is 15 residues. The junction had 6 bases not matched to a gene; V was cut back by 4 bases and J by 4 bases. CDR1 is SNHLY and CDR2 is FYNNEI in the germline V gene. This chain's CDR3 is CASSGGTRGYNEQFF. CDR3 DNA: TGTGCCAGCAGTGGGGGGACTAGGGGGTACAATGAGCAGTTCTTC.

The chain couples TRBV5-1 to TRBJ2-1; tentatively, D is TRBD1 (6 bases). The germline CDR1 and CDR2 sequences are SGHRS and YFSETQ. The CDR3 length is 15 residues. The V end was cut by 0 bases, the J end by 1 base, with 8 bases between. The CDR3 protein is CASSLEDSSYNEQFF. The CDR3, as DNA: TGCGCCAGCAGCTTGGAGGACAGTTCCTACAATGAGCAGTTCTTC.

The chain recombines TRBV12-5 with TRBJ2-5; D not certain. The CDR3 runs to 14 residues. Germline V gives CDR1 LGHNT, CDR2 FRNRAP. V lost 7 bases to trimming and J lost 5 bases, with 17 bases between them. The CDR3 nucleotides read TGTGCTAGTGTTCTCTCCGATTTTGCGGAGACCCAGTACTTC. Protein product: CASVLSDFAETQYF.

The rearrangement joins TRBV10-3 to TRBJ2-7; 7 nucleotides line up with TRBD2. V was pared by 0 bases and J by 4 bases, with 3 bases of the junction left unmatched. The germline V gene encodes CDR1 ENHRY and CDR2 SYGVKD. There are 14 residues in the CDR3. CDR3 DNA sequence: TGTGCCATCAGTGAGTCGGGGGAGGGGTACGAGCAGTACTTC. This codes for CAISESGEGYEQYF.

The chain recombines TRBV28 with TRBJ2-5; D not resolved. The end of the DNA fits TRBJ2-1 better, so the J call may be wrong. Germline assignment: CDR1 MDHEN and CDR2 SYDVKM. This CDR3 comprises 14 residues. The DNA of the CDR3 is TGTGCCAGCAGTTCTCCCGCAATTCTAAATGAGCAGTTCTTC. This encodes CASSSPAILNEQFF.

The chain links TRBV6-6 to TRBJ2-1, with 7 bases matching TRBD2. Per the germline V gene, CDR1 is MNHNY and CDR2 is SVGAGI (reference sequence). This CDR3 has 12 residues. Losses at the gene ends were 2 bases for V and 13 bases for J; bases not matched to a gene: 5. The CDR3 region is CASSYGGSSQFF. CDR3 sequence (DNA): TGTGCCAGCAGTTACGGCGGGAGTAGTCAGTTCTTC.

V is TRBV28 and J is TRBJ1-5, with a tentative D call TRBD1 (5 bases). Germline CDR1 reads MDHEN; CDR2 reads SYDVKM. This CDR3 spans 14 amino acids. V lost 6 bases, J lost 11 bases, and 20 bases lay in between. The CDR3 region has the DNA TGTGCCAGCAGCCTGGGACCCCAAAGGCTTTCCCAGCATTTT. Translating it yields CASSLGPQRLSQHF.

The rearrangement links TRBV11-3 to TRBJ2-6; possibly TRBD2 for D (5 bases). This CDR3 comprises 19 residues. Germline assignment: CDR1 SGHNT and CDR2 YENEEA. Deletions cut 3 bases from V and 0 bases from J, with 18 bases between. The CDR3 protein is CASSFSLGRLNSGANVLTF. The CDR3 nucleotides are TGTGCCAGCAGCTTTTCGTTGGGGAGACTGAACTCTGGGGCCAACGTCCTGACTTTC.

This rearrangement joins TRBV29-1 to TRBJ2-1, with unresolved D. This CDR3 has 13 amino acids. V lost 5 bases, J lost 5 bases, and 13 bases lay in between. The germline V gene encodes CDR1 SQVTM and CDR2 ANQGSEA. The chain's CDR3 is CSVRFAPDNEQFF. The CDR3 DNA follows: TGCAGCGTTCGCTTCGCCCCAGACAATGAGCAGTTCTTC.

The CDR3 nucleotides are TGTGCCAGCAGCTTAGAGGCTAGCGGTACTCCGGTAGATACGCAGTATTTT. Amino acid sequence: CASSLEASGTPVDTQYF. V and J are TRBV11-2 and TRBJ2-3, with TRBD2 identical over 7 bases. The CDR3 runs 17 residues. V was pared by 0 bases and J by 5 bases, with 11 bases of the junction left unmatched. Germline lookup yields CDR1 SGHAT and CDR2 FQNNGV.

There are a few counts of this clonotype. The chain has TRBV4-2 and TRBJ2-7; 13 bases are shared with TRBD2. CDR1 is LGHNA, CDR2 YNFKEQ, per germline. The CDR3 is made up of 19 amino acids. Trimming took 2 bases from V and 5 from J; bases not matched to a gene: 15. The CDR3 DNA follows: TGTGCCAGCAGCCAACCTCATCGTACGACTAGCGGGGGGATCCACGAGCAGTACTTC. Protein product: CASSQPHRTTSGGIHEQYF.

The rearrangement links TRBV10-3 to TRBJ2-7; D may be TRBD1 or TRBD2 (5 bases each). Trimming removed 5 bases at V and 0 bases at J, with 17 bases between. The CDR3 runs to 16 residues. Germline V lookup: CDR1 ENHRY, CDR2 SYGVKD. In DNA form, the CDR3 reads TGTGCCATCAGTCCCGGGACCGATAGGAGCTCCTACGAGCAGTACTTC. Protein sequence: CAISPGTDRSSYEQYF.

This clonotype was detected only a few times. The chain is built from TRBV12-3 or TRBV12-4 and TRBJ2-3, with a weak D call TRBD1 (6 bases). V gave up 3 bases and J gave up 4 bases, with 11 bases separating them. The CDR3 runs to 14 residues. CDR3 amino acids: CASSFRRGPDTQYF. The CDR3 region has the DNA TGTGCCAGCAGTTTCCGCAGGGGTCCAGATACGCAGTATTTT.

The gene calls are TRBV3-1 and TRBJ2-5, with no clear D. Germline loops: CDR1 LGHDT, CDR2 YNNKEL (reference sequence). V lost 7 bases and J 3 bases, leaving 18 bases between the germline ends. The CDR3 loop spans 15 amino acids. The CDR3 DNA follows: TGTGCCAGCAACAGCCATAGCAGACAAGAAGAGACCCAGTACTTC. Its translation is CASNSHSRQEETQYF.

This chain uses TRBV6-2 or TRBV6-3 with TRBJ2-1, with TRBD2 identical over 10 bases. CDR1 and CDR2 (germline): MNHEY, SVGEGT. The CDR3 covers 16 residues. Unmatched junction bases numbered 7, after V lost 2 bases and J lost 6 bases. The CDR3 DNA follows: TGTGCCAGCAGTTACCCCTTAGCGGGGGGCACCAATGAGCAGTTCTTC. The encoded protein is CASSYPLAGGTNEQFF.

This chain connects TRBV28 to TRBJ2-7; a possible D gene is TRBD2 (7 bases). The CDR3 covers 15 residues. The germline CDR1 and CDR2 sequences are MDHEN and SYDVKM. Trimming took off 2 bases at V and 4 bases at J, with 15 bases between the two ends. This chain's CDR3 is CASSLRGGRSYEQYF. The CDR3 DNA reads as TGTGCCAGCAGTTTAAGGGGGGGCCGGTCATACGAGCAGTACTTC. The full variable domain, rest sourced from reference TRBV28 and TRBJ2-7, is DVKVTQSSRYLVKRTGEKVFLECVQDMDHENMFWYRQDPGLGLRLIYFSYDVKMKEKGDIPEGYSVSREKKERFSLILESASTNQTSMYLCASSLRGGRSYEQYFGPGTRLTVT.

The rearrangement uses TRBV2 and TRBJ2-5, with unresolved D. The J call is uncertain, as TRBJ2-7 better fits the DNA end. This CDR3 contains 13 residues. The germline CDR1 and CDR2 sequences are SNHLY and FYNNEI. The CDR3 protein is CASSDLSTYEQYF. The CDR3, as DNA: TGTGCCAGCAGTGACCTCAGTACCTACGAGCAGTACTTC.

CDR3 coding DNA: TGCAGTGCTAGGGTAGCGGGTGCAAGCTCCTACAATGAGCAGTTCTTC. It yields the protein CSARVAGASSYNEQFF. The chain joins TRBV20-1 to TRBJ2-1; 7 bases match TRBD2. The V gene's germline CDR1 is DFQATT and CDR2 SNEGSKA (reference sequence). This CDR3 is built from 16 residues. Trimming removed 3 bases from V and 0 bases from J; junction bases left unmatched: 8.

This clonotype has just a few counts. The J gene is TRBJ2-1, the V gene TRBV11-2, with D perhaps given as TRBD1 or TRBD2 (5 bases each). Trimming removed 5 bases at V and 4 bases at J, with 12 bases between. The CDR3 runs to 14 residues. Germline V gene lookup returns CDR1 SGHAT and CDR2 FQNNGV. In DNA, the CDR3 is TGTGCCAGCAGCCGGGGACGGAATTACAATGAGCAGTTCTTC. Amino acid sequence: CASSRGRNYNEQFF. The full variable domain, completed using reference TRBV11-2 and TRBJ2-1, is EAGVAQSPRYKIIEKRQSVAFWCNPISGHATLYWYQQILGQGPKLLIQFQNNGVVDDSQLPKDRFSAERLKGVDSTLKIQPAKLEDSAVYLCASSRGRNYNEQFFGPGTRLTVL.

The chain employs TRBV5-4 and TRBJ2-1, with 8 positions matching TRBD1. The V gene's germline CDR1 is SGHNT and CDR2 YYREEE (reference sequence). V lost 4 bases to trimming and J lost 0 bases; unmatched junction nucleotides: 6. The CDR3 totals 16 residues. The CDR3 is CASSHGQGSSYNEQFF. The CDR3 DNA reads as TGTGCCAGCAGCCACGGACAGGGCAGCTCCTACAATGAGCAGTTCTTC.

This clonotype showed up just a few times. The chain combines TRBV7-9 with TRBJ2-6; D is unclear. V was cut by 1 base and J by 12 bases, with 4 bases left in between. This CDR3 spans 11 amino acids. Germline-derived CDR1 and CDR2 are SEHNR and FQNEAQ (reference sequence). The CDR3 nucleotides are TGTGCCAGCAGCTTAGAGCCCGTCCTGACTTTC. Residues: CASSLEPVLTF.